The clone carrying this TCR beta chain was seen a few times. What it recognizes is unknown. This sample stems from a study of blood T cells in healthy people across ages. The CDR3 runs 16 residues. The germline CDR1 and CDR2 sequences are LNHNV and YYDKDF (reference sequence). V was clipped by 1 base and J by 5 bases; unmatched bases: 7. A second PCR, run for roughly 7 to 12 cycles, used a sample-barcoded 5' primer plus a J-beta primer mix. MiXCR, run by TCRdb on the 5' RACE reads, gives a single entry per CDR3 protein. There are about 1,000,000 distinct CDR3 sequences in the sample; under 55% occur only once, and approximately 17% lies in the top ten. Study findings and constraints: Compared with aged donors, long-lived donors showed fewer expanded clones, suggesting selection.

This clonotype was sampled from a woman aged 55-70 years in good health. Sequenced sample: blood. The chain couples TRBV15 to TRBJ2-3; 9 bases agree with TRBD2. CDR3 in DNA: TGTGCCACCAGCAGAGCTTCAGCGGGAGGTGGAGATACGCAGTATTTT. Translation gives CATSRASAGGGDTQYF.